This TCR beta chain was retrieved from a study of human T cells and chemical hapten exposure. About the study: Throughout the approximately 25-week study, diphenylcyclopropenone was applied weekly to the patients' scalps. Read at 6 days, the patch tests placed 0.01% DPC on the upper back. Study-wide results and caveats: Once DPC sensitization occurred, TCRs above 1 in 1000 frequency showed no change.

The CDR3 contains 13 residues. V lost 7 bases to trimming and J lost 0 bases, with 8 bases between them. Germline V CDR1 and CDR2: MDHEN, SYDVKM. Via MiXCR, TCRdb re-called the RACE reads, giving one row per CDR3 protein. The table has about 92,000 distinct CDR3 sequences, approximately 10% seen once. The sample's time point: patch test 3, about 24 weeks after DPC sensitization. Treatment reported: therapeutic diphenylcyclopropenone sensitization with weekly scalp DPC. Unfractionated whole blood yielded total RNA. This clonotype has at least ten counts. The antigen remains undetermined. Sequencing was performed on whole blood, taken in connection with sensitization to the hapten diphenylcyclopropenone (DPC). The rearrangement joins TRBV28 to TRBJ2-3, with D tentatively TRBD2 (6 bases). This clonotype originated in a woman younger than 45 with alopecia areata. Some clones in this sample may be carry-over from other donors' samples. Written as DNA, the CDR3 is TGTGCCAGCATGGAGGGGAGCACAGATACGCAGTATTTT. Protein: CASMEGSTDTQYF. Filled out from reference TRBV28 and TRBJ2-3, the complete variable domain reads DVKVTQSSRYLVKRTGEKVFLECVQDMDHENMFWYRQDPGLGLRLIYFSYDVKMKEKGDIPEGYSVSREKKERFSLILESASTNQTSMYLCASMEGSTDTQYFGPGTRLTVL.